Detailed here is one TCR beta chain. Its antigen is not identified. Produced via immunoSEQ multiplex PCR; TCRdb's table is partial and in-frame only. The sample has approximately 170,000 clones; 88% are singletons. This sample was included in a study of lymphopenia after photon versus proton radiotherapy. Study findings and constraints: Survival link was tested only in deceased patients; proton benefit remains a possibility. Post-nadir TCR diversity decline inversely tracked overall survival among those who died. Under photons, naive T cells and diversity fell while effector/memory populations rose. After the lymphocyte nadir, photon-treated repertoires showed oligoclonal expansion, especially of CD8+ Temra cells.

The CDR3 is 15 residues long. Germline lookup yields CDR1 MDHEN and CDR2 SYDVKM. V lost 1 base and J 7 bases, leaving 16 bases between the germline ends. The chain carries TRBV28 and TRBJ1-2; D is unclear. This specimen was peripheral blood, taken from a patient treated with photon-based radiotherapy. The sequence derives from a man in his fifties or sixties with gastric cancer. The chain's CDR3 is CASSLSYVQKRGYTF. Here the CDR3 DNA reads TGTGCCAGCAGTTTATCTTACGTACAAAAGCGTGGCTACACCTTC.